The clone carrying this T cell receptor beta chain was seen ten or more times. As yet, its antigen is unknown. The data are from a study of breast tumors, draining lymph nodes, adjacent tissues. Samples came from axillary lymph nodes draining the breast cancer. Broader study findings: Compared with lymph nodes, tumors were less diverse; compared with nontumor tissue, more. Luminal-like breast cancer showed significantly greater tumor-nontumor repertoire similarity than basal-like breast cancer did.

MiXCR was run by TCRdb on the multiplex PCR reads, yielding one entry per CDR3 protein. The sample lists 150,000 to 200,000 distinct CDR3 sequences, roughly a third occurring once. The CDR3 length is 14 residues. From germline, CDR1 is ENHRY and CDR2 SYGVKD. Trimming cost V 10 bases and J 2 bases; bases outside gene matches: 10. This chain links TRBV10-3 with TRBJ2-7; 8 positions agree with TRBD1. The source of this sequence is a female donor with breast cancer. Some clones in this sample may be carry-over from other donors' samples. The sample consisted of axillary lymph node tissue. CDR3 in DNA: TGTGCCACGGGAGAACAGGGGGGAACCTACGAGCAGTACTTC. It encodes CATGEQGGTYEQYF.